The clone carrying this T cell receptor beta chain came up once. As yet, its antigen is unknown. The sample belongs to a study of cytomegalovirus exposure and HLA in healthy donors. Researchers ran the PCR with 60 Vbeta and 13 Jbeta primers. TCRdb's table, derived via immunoSEQ multiplex PCR, lists solely in-frame clones and lacks some. The sample lists some 120,000 clones, more than 75% occurring once. Broader study findings: Immune exposure was documented only through CMV serostatus. Equally common other TCR beta chains were less clonally expanded than HLA-associated ones, a later analysis found. Specificity for CMV antigens was confirmed in vitro for three of the CMV-associated chains.

The V segment lost 0 bases and the J segment 6 bases; nucleotides outside the gene matches: 7. The CDR3 spans 16 residues. From germline, CDR1 is KGHSH and CDR2 LQKENI. This chain uses TRBV18 with TRBJ2-2; the match to TRBD1 covers 7 bases. The clonotype originates from a man aged 35-49 years in good health and CMV-seronegative. The sample comprised PBMCs. The CDR3 coding sequence is TGTGCCAGCTCACCACCATTAGGGGGCAGCGCCGGGGAGCTGTTTTTT. This encodes CASSPPLGGSAGELFF.